This section outlines one TCR beta chain sequence together with its context. The data originate from a study of blood T cell repertoires in COVID-19. Study context: Collection of acute and convalescent COVID-19 samples took place in the United States, Italy and Spain. PBMCs, B-cell-depleted T cells, or T cells were the source of the cDNA or gDNA that made up the material.

Per the original methods: Amplification from reference gene primers served as the basis for estimated nucleated cell counts. Method: immunoSEQ multiplex PCR; TCRdb's copy keeps in-frame clones and lacks some. The V and J calls and clone size are taken from that table; D and trimming were inferred from the DNA. The sample lists 150,000 to 200,000 clones; about four fifths were seen once. Germline V gives CDR1 SGHNT, CDR2 YYREEE (reference sequence). The CDR3 sequence is 14 residues long. Trimming pared 0 bases from V and 3 bases from J, leaving 10 bases between. The chain has TRBV5-4 and TRBJ2-7; D not resolved. Sequenced sample: peripheral blood. The receptor was isolated from a woman of 80 years or more with acute or convalescent COVID-19. The CDR3 DNA follows: TGTGCCAGCAGCTTGGACAGTGCCTACTACGAGCAGTACTTC. Translation: CASSLDSAYYEQYF.